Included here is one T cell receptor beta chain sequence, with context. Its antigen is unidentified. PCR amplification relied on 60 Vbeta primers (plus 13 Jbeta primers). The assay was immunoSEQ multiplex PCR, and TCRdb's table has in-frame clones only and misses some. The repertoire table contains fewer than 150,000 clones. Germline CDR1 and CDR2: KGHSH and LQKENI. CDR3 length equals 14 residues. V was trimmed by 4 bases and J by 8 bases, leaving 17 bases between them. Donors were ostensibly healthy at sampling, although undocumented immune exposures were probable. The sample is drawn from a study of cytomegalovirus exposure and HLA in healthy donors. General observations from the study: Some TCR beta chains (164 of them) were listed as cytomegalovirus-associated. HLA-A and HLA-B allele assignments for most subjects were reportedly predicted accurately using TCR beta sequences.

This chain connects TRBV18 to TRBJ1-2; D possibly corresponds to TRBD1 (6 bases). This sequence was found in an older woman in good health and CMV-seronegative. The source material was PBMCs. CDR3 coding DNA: TGTGCCAGCTCACTAAAACAGGGCTCGGAAGGCTACACCTTC. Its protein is CASSLKQGSEGYTF.